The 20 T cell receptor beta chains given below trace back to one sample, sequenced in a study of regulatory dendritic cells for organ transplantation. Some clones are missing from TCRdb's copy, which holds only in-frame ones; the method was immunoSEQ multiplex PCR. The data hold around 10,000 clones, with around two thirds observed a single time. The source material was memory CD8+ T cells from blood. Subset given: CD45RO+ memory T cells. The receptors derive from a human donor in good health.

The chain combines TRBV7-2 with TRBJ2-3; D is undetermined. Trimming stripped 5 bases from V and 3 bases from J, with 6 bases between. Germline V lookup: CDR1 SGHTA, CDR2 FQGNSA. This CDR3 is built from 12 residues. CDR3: CASSGRTDTQYF. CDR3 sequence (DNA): TGTGCCAGCAGCGGCCGGACAGATACGCAGTATTTT.

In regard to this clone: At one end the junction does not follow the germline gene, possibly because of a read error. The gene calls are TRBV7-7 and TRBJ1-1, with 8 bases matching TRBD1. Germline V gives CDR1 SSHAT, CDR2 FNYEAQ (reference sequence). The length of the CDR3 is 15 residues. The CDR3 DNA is TGTGCTAGCAGCGCATGGACAGGGCAGCACACTGAAGCTTTCTTT. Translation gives CASSAWTGQHTEAFF.

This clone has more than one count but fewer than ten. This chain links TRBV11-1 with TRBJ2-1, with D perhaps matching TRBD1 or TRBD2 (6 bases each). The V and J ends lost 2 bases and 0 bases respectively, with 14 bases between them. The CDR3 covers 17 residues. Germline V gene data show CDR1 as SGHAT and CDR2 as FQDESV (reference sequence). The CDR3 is CASSLLRGQSSYNEQFF. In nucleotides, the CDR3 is TGTGCCAGCAGCTTATTACGGGGGCAGAGCTCCTACAATGAGCAGTTCTTC.

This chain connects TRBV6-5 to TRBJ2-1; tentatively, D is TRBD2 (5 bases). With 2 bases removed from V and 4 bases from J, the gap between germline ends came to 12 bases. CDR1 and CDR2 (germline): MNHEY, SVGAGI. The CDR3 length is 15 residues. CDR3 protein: CASSYEDYRYNEQFF. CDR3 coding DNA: TGTGCCAGCAGTTACGAAGACTACCGATACAATGAGCAGTTCTTC.

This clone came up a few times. CDR3 amino acids: CASSSPVETQYF. The CDR3 region has the DNA TGTGCCAGCAGCTCCCCCGTTGAGACCCAGTACTTC. This chain uses TRBV7-9 with TRBJ2-5; D gene uncertain. V lost 4 bases and J lost 5, with 8 bases in between. The CDR3 consists of 12 residues. Germline CDR1 reads SEHNR; CDR2 reads FQNEAQ (reference sequence).

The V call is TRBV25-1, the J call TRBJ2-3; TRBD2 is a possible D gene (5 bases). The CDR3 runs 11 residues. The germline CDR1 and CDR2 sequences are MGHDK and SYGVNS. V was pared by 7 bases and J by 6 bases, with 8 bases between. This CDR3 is CASTSGDTQYF. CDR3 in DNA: TGTGCCAGCACGTCGGGGGATACGCAGTATTTT.

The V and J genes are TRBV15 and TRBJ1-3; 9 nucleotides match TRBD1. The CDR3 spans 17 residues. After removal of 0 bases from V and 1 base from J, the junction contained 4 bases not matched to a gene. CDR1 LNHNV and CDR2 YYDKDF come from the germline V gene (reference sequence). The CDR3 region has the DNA TGTGCCACCAGCAGAGAAACAGGGGGCGCGTCTGGAAACACCATATATTTT. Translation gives CATSRETGGASGNTIYF.

The CDR3 loop is CASRPSGGAETQYF. The CDR3 DNA reads as TGTGCCAGCAGACCCAGCGGGGGGGCGGAGACCCAGTACTTC. This chain connects TRBV2 to TRBJ2-5, with 10 nucleotides matching TRBD2. V lost 6 bases, J lost 5 bases, and 6 bases stayed unmatched. This CDR3 has 14 residues. The germline V gene encodes CDR1 SNHLY and CDR2 FYNNEI.

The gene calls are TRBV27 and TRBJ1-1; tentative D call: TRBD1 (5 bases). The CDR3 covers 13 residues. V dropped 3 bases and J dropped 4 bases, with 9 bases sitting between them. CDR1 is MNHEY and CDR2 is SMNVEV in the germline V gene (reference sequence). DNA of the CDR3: TGTGCCAGCAGTTTCGGGGGGGGCACTGAAGCTTTCTTT. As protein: CASSFGGGTEAFF.

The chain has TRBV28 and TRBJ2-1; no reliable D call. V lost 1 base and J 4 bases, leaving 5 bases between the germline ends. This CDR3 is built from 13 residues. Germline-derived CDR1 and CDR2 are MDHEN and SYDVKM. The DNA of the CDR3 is TGTGCCAGCAGTTTATACAGTTACAATGAGCAGTTCTTC. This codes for CASSLYSYNEQFF.

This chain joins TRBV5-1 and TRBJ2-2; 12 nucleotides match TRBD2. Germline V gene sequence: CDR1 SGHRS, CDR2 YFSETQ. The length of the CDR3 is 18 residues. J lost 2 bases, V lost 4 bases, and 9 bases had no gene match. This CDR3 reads CASSPLGLAGINTGELFF. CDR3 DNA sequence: TGCGCCAGCAGCCCCCTCGGACTAGCGGGAATTAACACCGGGGAGCTGTTTTTT. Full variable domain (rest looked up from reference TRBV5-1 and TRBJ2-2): KAGVTQTPRYLIKTRGQQVTLSCSPISGHRSVSWYQQTPGQGLQFLFEYFSETQRNKGNFPGRFSGRQFSNSRSEMNVSTLELGDSALYLCASSPLGLAGINTGELFFGEGSRLTVL.

CDR3 bases: TGTGCCTGGGCTTGTTGCCCGACCTACGAGCAGTACTTC. Protein product: CAWACCPTYEQYF. The chain links TRBV30 to TRBJ2-7; no firm D call. CDR1 and CDR2 (germline): GTSNPN, SVGIG (reference sequence). The ends were cut back, 5 bases at V and 2 bases at J, with 13 bases in the middle. The CDR3 contains 13 residues.

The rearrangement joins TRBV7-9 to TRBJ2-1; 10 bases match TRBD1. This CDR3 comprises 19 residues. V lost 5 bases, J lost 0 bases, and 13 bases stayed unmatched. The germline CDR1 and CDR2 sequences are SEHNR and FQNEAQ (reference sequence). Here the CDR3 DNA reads TGTGCCAGCAGCCCCCTGGGGACAGGGGTATACAGCTCCTACAATGAGCAGTTCTTC. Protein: CASSPLGTGVYSSYNEQFF.

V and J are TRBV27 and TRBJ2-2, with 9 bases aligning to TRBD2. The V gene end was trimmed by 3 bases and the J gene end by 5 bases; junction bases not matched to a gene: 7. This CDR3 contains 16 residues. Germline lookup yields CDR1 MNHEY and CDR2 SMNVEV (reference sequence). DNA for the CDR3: TGTGCCAGCAGTTTGGGGCTAGCGGGGTATACCGGGGAGCTGTTTTTT. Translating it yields CASSLGLAGYTGELFF.

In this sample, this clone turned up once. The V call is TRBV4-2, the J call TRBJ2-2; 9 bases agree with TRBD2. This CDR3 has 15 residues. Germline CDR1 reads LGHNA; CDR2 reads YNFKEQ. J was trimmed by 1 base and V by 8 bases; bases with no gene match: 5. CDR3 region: CASRLAGMNTGELFF. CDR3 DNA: TGTGCCAGCCGCCTAGCGGGAATGAACACCGGGGAGCTGTTTTTT.

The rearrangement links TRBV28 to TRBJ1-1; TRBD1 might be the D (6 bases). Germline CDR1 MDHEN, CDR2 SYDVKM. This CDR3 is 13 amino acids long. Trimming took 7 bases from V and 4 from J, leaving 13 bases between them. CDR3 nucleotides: TGTGCCAGCACCCGGTGGGACACCACTGAAGCTTTCTTT. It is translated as CASTRWDTTEAFF.

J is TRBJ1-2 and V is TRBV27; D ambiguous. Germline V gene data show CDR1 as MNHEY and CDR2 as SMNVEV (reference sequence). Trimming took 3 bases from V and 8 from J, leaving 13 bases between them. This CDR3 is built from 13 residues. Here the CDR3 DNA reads TGTGCCAGCAGTTTTGGGGATTTGAAGGGCTACACCTTC. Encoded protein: CASSFGDLKGYTF.

Written as DNA, the CDR3 is TGCAGCGCAAGGACAGGGGAACCTGCAGGCTATGGCTACACCTTC. Translation: CSARTGEPAGYGYTF. The chain is built from TRBV29-1 and TRBJ1-2; 9 bases map to TRBD1. This CDR3 has 15 residues. From germline, CDR1 is SQVTM and CDR2 ANQGSEA. Germline trimming cut 7 bases from V and 4 bases from J; bases unmatched to any gene: 13.

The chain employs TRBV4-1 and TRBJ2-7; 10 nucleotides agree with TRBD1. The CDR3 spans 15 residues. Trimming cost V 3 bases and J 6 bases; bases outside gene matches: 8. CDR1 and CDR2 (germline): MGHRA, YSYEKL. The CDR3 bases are TGCGCCAGCAGCCACCCGACAGGGGGCCGGCTCGAGCAGTACTTC. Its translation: CASSHPTGGRLEQYF.

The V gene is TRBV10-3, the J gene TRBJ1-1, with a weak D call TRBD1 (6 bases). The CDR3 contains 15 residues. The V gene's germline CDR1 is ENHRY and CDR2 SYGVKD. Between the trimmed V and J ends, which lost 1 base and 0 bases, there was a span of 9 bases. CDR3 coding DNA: TGTGCCATCAGTGAGTGGACAGTCATGAACACTGAAGCTTTCTTT. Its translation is CAISEWTVMNTEAFF.